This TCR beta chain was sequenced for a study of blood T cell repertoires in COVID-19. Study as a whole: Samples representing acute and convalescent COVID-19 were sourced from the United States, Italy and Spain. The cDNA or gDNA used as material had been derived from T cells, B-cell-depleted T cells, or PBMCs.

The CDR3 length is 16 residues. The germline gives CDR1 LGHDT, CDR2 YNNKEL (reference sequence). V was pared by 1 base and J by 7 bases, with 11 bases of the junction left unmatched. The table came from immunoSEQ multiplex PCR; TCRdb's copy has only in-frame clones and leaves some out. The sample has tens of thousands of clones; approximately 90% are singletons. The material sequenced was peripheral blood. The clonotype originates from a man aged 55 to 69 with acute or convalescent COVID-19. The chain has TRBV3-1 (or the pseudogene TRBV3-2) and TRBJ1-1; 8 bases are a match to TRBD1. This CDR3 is CASSQGFPGGKGEAFF. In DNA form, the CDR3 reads TGTGCCAGCAGCCAAGGATTCCCAGGGGGCAAAGGTGAAGCTTTCTTT.